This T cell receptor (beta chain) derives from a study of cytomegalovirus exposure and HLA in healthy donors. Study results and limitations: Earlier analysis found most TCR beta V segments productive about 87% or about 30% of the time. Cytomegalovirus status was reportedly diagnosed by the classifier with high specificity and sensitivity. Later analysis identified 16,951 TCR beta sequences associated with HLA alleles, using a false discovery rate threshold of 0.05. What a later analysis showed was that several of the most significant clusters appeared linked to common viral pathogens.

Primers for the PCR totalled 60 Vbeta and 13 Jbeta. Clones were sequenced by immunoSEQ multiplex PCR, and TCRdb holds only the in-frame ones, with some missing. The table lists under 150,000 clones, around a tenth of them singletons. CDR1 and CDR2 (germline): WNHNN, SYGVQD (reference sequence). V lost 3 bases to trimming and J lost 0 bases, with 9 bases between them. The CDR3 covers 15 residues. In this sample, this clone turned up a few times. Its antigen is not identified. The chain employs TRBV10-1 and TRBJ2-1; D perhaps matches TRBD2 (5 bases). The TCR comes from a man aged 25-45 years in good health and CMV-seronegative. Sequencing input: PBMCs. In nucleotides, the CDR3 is TGCGCCAGCAGTGACGGGGAGAGCTCCTACAATGAGCAGTTCTTC. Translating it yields CASSDGESSYNEQFF.